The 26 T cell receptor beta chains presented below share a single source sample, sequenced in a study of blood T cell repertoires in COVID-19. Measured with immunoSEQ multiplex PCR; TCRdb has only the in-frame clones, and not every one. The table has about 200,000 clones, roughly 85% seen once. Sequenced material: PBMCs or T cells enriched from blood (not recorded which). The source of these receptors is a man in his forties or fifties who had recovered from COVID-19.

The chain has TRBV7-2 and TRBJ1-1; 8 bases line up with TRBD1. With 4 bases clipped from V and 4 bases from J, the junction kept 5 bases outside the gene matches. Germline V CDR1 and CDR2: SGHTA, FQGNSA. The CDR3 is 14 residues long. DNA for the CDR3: TGTGCCAGCAGCTATTCGGACAGGGTCACTGAAGCTTTCTTT. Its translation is CASSYSDRVTEAFF.

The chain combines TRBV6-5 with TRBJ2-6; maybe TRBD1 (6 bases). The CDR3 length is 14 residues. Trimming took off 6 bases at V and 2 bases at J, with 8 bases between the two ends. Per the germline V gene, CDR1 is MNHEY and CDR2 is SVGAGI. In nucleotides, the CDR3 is TGTGCCAGCAGACAGGGAACTGGGGCCAACGTCCTGACTTTC. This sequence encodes CASRQGTGANVLTF.

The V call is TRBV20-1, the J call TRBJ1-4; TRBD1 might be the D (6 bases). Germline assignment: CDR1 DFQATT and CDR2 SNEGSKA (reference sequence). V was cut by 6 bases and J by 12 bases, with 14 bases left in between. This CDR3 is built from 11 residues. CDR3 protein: CSAEDRPQLFF. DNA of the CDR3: TGCAGTGCAGAAGACAGGCCCCAACTGTTTTTT.

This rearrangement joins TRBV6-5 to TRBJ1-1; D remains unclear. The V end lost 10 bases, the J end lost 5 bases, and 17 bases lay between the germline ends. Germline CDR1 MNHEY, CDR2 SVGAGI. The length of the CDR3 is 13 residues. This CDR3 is CATLTITGTEAFF. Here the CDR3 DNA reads TGTGCCACCCTTACGATTACGGGGACTGAAGCTTTCTTT.

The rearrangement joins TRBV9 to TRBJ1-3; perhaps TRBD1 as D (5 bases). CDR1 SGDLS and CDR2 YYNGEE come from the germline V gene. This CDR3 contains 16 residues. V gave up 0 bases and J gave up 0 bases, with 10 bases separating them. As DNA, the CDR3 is TGTGCCAGCAGCGTAGGTGGGGGGGACTCTGGAAACACCATATATTTT. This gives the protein CASSVGGGDSGNTIYF.

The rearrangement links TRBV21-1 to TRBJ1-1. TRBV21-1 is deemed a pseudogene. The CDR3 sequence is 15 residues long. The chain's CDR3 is CASSKERGGNTEAFF. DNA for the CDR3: TGTGCCAGCAGCAAAGAGAGGGGGGGGAACACTGAAGCTTTCTTT.

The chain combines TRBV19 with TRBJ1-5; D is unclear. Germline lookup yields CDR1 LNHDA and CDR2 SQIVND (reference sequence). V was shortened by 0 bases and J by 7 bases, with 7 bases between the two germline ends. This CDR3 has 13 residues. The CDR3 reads CASSIDRQQPQHF. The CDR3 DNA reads TGTGCCAGTAGTATAGATCGACAACAGCCCCAGCATTTT.

In DNA form, the CDR3 reads TGTGCCAGCAGCGGGGAGGGGACTGGGGCCAACGTCCTGACTTTC. Protein sequence: CASSGEGTGANVLTF. The chain is built from TRBV7-9 and TRBJ2-6, with 7 nucleotides matching TRBD2. After removal of 5 bases from V and 2 bases from J, the junction contained 3 bases not matched to a gene. The length of the CDR3 is 15 residues. Germline V gene lookup returns CDR1 SEHNR and CDR2 FQNEAQ (reference sequence).

The CDR3 reads CASSQDRTANSPLHF. The CDR3 DNA is TGCGCCAGCAGCCAAGATCGCACAGCTAATTCACCCCTCCACTTT. The J gene is TRBJ1-6, the V gene TRBV4-3; D uncertain. CDR1 and CDR2 from the germline V gene are LGHNA and YSLEER. The CDR3 is made up of 15 amino acids. Trimming took off 0 bases at V and 6 bases at J, with 9 bases between the two ends.

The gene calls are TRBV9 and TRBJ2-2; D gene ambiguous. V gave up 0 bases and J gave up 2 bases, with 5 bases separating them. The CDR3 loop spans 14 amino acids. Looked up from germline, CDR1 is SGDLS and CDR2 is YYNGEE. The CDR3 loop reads CASSVAGNTGELFF. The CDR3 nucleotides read TGTGCCAGCAGCGTAGCAGGAAACACCGGGGAGCTGTTTTTT. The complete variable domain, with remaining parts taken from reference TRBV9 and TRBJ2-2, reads DSGVTQTPKHLITATGQRVTLRCSPRSGDLSVYWYQQSLDQGLQFLIQYYNGEERAKGNILERFSAQQFPDLHSELNLSSLELGDSALYFCASSVAGNTGELFFGEGSRLTVL.

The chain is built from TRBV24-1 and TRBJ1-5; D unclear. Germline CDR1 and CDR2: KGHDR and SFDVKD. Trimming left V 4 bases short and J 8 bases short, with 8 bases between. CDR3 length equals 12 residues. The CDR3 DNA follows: TGTGCCACCAGTGAAATCGGGGAGCCCCAGCATTTT. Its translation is CATSEIGEPQHF.

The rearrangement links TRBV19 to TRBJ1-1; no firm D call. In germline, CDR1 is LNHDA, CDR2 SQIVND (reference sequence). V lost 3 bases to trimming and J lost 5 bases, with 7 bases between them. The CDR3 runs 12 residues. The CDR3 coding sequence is TGTGCCAGTAGTATGACGAGGACTGAAGCTTTCTTT. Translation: CASSMTRTEAFF.

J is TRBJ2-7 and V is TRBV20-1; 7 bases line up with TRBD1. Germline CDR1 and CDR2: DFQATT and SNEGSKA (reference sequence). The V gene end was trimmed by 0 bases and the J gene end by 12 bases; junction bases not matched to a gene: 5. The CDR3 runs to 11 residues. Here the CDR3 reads CSARDRDRWYF. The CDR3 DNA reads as TGCAGTGCTAGAGATCGGGACAGATGGTACTTC.

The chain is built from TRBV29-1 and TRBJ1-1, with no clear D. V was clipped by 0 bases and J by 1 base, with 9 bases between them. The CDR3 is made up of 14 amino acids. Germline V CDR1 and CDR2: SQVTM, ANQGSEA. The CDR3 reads CSVEDSKQNTEAFF. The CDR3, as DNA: TGCAGCGTTGAAGATTCTAAGCAGAACACTGAAGCTTTCTTT.

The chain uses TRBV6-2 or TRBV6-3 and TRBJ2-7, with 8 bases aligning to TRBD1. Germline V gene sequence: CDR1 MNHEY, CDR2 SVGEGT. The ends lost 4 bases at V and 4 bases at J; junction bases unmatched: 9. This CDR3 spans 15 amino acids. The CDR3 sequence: CASSWRRQGKYEQYF. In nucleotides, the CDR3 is TGTGCCAGCAGTTGGAGAAGACAGGGGAAGTACGAGCAGTACTTC.

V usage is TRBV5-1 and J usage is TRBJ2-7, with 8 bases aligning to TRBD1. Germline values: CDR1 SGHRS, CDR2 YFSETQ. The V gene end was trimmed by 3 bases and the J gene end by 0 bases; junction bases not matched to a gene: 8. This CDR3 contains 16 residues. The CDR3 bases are TGCGCCAGCAGCTCCACCGGCAGGGGGCCCTCCTACGAGCAGTACTTC. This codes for CASSSTGRGPSYEQYF.

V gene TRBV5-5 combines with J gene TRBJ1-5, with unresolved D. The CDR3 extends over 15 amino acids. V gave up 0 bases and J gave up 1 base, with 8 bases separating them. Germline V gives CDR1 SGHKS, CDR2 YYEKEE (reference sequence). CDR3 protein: CASSLGAGSNQPQHF. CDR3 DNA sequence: TGTGCCAGCAGCTTGGGGGCGGGGAGCAATCAGCCCCAGCATTTT.

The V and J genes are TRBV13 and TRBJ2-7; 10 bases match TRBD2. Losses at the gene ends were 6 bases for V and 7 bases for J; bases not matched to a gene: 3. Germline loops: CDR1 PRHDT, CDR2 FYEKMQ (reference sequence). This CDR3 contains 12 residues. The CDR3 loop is CASSRTSGEQYF. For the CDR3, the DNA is TGTGCCAGCAGTAGGACTAGCGGAGAGCAGTACTTC.

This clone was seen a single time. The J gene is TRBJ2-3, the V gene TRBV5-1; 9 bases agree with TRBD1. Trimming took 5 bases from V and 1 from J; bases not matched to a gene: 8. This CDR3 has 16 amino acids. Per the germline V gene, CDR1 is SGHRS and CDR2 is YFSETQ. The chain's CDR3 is CASRPTGGAGTDTQYF. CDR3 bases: TGCGCCAGCAGACCTACAGGGGGCGCCGGCACAGATACGCAGTATTTT.

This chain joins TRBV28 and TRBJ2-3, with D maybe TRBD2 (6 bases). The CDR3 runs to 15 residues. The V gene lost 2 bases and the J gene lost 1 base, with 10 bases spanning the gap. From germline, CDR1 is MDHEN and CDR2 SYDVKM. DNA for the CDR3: TGTGCCAGCAGTTTAGGACTACAACGCACAGATACGCAGTATTTT. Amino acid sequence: CASSLGLQRTDTQYF.

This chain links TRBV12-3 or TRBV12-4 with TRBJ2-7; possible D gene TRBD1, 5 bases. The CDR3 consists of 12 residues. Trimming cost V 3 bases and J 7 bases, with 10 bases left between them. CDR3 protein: CASSFQQVEQYF. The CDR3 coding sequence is TGTGCCAGCAGTTTCCAACAGGTAGAGCAGTACTTC.

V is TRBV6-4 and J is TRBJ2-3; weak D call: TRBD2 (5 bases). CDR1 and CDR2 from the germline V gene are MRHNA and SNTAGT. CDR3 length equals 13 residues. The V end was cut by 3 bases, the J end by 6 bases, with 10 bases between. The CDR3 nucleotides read TGTGCCAGCAGTGATTTCCCGGGGGATACGCAGTATTTT. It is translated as CASSDFPGDTQYF.

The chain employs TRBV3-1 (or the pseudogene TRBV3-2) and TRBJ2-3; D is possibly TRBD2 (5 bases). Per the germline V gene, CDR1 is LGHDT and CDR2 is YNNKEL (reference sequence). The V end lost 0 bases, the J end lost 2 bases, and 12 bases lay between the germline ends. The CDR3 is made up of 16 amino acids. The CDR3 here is CASSQDGRRYTDTQYF. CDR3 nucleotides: TGTGCCAGCAGCCAAGATGGAAGGAGGTACACAGATACGCAGTATTTT.

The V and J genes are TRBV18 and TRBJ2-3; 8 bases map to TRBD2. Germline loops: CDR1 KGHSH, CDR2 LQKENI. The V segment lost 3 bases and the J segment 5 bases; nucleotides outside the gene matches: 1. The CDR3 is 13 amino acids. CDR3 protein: CASSPTSGDTQYF. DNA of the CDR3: TGTGCCAGCTCACCTACTAGCGGAGATACGCAGTATTTT.

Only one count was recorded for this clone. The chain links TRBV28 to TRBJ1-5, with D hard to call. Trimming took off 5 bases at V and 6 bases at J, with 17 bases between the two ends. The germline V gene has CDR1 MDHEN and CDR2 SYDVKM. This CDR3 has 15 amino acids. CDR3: CASSPPEVMGQPQHF. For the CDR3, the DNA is TGTGCCAGCAGTCCCCCCGAGGTCATGGGTCAGCCCCAGCATTTT.

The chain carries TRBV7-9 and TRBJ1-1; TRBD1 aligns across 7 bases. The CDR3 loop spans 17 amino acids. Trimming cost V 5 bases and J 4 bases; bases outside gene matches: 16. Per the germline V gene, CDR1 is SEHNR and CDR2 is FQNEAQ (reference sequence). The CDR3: CASSRIPQPSGGTEAFF. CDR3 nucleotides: TGTGCCAGCAGCCGCATACCCCAACCATCAGGGGGCACTGAAGCTTTCTTT.